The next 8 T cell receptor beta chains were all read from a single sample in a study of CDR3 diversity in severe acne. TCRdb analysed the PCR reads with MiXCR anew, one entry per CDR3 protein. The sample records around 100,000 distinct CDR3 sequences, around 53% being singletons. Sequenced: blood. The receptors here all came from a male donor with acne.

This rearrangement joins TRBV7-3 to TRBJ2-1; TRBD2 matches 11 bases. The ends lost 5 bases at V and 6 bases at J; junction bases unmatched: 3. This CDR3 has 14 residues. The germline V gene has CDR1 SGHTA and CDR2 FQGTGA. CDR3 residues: CASSLLAGGNEQFF. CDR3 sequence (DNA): TGTGCCAGCAGCCTCCTAGCGGGGGGCAATGAGCAGTTCTTC.

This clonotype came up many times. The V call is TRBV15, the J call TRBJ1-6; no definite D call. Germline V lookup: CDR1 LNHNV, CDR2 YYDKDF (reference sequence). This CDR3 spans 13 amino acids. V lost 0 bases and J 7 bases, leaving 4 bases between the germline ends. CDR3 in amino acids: CATSRDKNSPLHF. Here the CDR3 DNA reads TGTGCCACCAGCAGAGATAAGAATTCACCCCTCCACTTT.

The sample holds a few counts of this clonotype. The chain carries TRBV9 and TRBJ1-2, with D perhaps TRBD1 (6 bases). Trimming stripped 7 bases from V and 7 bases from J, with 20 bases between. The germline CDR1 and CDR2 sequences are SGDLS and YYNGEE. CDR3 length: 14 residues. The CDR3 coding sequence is TGTGCCAGCGGACAGCAGGGGAAGAAAGCTGGCTACACCTTC. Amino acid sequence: CASGQQGKKAGYTF. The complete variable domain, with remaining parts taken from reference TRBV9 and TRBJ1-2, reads DSGVTQTPKHLITATGQRVTLRCSPRSGDLSVYWYQQSLDQGLQFLIQYYNGEERAKGNILERFSAQQFPDLHSELNLSSLELGDSALYFCASGQQGKKAGYTFGSGTRLTVV.

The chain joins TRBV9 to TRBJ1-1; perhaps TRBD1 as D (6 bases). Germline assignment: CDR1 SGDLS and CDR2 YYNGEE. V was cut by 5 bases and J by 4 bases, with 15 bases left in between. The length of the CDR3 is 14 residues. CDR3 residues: CASSPTGGTTEAFF. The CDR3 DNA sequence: TGTGCCAGCAGTCCGACAGGTGGGACCACTGAAGCTTTCTTT.

CDR3 region: CASRAGTANEKLFF. CDR3 DNA: TGTGCCAGCAGGGCCGGGACAGCTAATGAAAAACTGTTTTTT. J is TRBJ1-4 and V is TRBV12-3 or TRBV12-4, with 7 bases that match TRBD1. Trimming at V came to 6 bases and at J to 3 bases, leaving 4 bases not matched to a gene. The CDR3 totals 14 residues.

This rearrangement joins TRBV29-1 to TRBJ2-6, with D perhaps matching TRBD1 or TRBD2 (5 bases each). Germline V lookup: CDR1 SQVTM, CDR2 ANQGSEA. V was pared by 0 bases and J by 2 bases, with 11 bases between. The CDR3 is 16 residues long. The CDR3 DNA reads TGCAGCGTTGAAGATCGTGGGGGAGCTGGGGCCAACGTCCTGACTTTC. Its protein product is CSVEDRGGAGANVLTF.

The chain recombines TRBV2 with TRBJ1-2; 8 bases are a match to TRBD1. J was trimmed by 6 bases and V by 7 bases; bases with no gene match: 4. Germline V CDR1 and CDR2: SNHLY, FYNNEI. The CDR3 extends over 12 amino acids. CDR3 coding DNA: TGTGCCAGCAAAGGGACAGGCAATGGCTACACCTTC. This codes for CASKGTGNGYTF. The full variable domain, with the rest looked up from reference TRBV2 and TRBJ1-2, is EPEVTQTPSHQVTQMGQEVILRCVPISNHLYFYWYRQILGQKVEFLVSFYNNEISEKSEIFDDQFSVERPDGSNFTLKIRSTKLEDSAMYFCASKGTGNGYTFGSGTRLTVV.

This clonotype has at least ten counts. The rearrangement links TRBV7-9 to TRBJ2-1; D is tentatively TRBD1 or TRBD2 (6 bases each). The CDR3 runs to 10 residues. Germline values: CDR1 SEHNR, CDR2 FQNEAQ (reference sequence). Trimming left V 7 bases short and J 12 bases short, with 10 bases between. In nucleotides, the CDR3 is TGTGCCAGCAATGAGGGGGGGCAGTTCTTC. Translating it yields CASNEGGQFF. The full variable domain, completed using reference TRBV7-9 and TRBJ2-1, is DTGVSQNPRHKITKRGQNVTFRCDPISEHNRLYWYRQTLGQGPEFLTYFQNEAQLEKSRLLSDRFSAERPKGSFSTLEIQRTEQGDSAMYLCASNEGGQFFGPGTRLTVL.